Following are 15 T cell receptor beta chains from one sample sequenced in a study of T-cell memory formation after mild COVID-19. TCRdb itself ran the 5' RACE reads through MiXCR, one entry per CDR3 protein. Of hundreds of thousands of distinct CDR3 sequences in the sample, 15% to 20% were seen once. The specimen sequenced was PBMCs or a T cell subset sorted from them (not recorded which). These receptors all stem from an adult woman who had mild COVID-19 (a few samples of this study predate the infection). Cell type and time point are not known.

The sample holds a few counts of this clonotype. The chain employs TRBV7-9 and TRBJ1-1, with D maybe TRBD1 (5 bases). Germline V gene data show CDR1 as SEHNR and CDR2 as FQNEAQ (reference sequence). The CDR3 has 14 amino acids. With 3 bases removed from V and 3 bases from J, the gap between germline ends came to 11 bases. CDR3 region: CASSLGVGDTEAFF. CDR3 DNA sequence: TGTGCCAGCAGCTTGGGGGTTGGGGACACTGAAGCTTTCTTT.

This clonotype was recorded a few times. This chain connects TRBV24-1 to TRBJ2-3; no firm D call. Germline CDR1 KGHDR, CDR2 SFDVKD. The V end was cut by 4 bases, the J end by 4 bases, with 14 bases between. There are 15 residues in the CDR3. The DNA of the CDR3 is TGTGCCACCAGTGACCCCGACCCGACGGCAGATACGCAGTATTTT. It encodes CATSDPDPTADTQYF.

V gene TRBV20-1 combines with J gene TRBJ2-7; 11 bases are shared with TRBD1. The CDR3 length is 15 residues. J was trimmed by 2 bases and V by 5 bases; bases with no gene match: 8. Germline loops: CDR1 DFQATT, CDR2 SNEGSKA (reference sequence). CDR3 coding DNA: TGCAGTGCTGCCTCAGCGGGACAGGGGGCCTACGAGCAGTACTTC. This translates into CSAASAGQGAYEQYF.

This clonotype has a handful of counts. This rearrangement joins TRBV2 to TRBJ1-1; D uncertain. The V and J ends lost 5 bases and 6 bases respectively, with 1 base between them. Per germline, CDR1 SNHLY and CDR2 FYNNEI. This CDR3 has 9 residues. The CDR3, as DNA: TGTGCCAGCAGTTCTGAAGCTTTCTTT. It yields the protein CASSSEAFF.

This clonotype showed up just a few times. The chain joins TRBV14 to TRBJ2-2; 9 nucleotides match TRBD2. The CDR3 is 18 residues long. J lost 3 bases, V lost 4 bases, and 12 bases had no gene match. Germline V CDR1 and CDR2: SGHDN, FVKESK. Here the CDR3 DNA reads TGTGCCAGCAGCCTGGTCGGGCTAGCGGGAACCCACACCGGGGAGCTGTTTTTT. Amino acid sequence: CASSLVGLAGTHTGELFF.

CDR3 residues: CASSRDYASYEQYF. The CDR3 coding sequence is TGTGCCAGCAGCCGGGACTACGCGAGCTACGAGCAGTACTTC. V usage is TRBV3-1 and J usage is TRBJ2-7, with 7 nucleotides matching TRBD2. The CDR3 contains 14 residues. V was clipped by 4 bases and J by 3 bases; unmatched bases: 6. Per germline, CDR1 LGHDT and CDR2 YNNKEL (reference sequence).

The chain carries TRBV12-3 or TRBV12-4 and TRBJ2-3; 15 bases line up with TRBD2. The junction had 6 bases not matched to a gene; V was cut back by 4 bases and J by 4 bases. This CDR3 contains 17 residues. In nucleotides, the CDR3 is TGTGCCAGCAGTTCCGGACTAGCGGGAGGGCCCGCAGATACGCAGTATTTT. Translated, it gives CASSSGLAGGPADTQYF.

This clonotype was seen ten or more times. The CDR3 reads CASSLLNVETVRAGELFF. CDR3 nucleotide sequence: TGCGCCAGCAGCTTGCTGAATGTGGAGACAGTTCGTGCCGGGGAGCTGTTTTTT. The V gene is TRBV5-1, the J gene TRBJ2-2, with a weak D call TRBD1 (5 bases). V lost 1 base and J lost 6, with 22 bases in between. This CDR3 comprises 18 residues. Germline CDR1 reads SGHRS; CDR2 reads YFSETQ.

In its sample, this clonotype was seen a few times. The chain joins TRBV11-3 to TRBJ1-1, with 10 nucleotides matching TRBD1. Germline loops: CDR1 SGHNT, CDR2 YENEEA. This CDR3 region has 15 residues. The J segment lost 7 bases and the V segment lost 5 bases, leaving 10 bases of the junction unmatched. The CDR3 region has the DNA TGTGCCAGCAGCACCAGGGACAGGGGAGGGGATGAAGCTTTCTTT. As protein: CASSTRDRGGDEAFF.

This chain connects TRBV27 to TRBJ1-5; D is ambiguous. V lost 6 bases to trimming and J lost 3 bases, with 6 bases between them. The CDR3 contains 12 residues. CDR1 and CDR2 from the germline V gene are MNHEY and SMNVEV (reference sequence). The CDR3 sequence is CASSPSNQPQHF. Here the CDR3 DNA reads TGTGCCAGCAGCCCCTCCAATCAGCCCCAGCATTTT.

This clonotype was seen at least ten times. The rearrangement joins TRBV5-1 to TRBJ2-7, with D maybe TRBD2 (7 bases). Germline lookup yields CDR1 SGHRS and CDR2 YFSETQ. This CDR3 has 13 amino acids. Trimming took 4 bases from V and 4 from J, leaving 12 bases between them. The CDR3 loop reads CASSTQGGYEQYF. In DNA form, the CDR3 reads TGCGCCAGCAGCACACAGGGAGGGTACGAGCAGTACTTC.

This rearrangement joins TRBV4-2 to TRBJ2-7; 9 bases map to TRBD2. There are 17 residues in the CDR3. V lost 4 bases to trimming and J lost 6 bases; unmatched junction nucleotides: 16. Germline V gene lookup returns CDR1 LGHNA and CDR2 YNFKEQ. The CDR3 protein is CASSPMWALAGKGEQYF. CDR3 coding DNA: TGTGCCAGCAGCCCCATGTGGGCCCTAGCGGGAAAGGGCGAGCAGTACTTC.

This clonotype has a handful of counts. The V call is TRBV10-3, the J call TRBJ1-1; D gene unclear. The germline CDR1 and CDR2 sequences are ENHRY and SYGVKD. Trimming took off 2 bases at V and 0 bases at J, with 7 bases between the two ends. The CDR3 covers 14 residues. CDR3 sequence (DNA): TGTGCCATCAGTGAGGGTACGGTGAACACTGAAGCTTTCTTT. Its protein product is CAISEGTVNTEAFF.

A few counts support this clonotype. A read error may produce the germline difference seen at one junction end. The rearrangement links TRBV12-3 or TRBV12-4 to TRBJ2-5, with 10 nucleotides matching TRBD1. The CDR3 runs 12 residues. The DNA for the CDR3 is TGTGCCAGCAGTTTCGTTCCGGGACAGGGGAACTTC. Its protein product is CASSFVPGQGNF.

The CDR3 DNA reads TGTGCCAGCAGCGCTCAAACCTTTAGCACTTTAGGTGGCTACACCTTC. Amino acids: CASSAQTFSTLGGYTF. The gene calls are TRBV27 and TRBJ1-2; D gene unclear. The germline gives CDR1 MNHEY, CDR2 SMNVEV (reference sequence). The CDR3 loop spans 16 amino acids. Trimming cost V 6 bases and J 7 bases, with 24 bases left between them.